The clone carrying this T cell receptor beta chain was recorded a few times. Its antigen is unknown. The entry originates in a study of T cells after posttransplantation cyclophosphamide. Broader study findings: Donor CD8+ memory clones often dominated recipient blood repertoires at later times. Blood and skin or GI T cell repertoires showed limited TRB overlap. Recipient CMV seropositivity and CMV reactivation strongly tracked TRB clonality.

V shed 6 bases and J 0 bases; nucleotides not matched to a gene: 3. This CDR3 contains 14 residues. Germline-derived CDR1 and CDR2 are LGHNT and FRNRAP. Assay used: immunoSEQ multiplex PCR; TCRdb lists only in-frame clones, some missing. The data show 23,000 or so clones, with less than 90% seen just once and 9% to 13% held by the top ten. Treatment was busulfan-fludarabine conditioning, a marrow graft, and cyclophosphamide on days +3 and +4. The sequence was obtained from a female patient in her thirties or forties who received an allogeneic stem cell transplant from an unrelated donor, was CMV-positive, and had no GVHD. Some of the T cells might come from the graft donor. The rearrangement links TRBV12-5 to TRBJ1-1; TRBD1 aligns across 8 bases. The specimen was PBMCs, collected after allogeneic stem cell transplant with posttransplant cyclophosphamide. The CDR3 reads CASGRDRMNTEAFF. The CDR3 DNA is TGTGCTAGTGGGAGGGACAGGATGAACACTGAAGCTTTCTTT.